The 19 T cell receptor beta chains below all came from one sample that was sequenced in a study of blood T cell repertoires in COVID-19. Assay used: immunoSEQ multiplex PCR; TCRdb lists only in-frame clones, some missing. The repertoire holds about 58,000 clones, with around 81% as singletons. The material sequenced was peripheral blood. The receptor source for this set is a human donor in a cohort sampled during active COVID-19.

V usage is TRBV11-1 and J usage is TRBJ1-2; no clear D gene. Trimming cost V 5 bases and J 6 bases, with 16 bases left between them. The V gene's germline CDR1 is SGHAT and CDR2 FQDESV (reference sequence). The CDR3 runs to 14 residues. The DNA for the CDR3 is TGTGCCAGCAGCCCCACTCTAGCGGTGAATGGCTACACCTTC. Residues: CASSPTLAVNGYTF.

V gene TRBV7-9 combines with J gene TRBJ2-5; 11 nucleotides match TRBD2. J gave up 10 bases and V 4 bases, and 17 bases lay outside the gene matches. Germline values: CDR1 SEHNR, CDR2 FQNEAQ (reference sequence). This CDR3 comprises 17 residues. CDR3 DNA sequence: TGTGCCAGCAGCTCTTTACAGTCCGGGACTAGCGGAGCGGTCCAGTACTTC. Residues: CASSSLQSGTSGAVQYF.

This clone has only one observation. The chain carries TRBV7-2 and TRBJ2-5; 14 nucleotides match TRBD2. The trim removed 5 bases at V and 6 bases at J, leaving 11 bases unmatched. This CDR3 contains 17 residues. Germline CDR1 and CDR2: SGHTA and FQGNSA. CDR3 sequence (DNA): TGTGCCAGCAGCCGCCCCGGACTAGCGGGAGGAGGGAAGACCCAGTACTTC. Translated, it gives CASSRPGLAGGGKTQYF.

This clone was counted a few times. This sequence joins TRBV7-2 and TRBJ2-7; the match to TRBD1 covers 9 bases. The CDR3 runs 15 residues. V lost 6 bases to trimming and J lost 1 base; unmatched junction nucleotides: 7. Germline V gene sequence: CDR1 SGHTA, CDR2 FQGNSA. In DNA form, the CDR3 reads TGTGCCAGCAGGGGACAGGGTACACTGTCCTACGAGCAGTACTTC. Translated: CASRGQGTLSYEQYF.

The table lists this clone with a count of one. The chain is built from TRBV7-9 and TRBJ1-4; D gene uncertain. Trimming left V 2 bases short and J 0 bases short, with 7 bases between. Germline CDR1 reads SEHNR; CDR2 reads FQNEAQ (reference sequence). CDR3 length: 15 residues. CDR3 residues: CASSLLSATNEKLFF. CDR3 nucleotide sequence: TGTGCCAGCAGCTTATTAAGCGCAACTAATGAAAAACTGTTTTTT.

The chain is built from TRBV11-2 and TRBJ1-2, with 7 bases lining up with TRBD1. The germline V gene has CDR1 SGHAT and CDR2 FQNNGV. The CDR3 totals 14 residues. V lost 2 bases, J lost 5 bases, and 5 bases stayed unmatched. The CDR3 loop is CASSLTQGGYGYTF. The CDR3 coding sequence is TGTGCCAGCAGCTTAACTCAGGGGGGTTATGGCTACACCTTC.

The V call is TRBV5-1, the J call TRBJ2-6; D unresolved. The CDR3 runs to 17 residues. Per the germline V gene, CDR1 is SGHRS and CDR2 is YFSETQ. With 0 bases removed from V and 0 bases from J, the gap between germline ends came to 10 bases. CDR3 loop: CASSLGLSSSGANVLTF. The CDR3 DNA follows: TGCGCCAGCAGCTTGGGCCTTTCGAGCTCTGGGGCCAACGTCCTGACTTTC. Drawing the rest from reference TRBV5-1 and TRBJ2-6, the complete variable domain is KAGVTQTPRYLIKTRGQQVTLSCSPISGHRSVSWYQQTPGQGLQFLFEYFSETQRNKGNFPGRFSGRQFSNSRSEMNVSTLELGDSALYLCASSLGLSSSGANVLTFGAGSRLTVL.

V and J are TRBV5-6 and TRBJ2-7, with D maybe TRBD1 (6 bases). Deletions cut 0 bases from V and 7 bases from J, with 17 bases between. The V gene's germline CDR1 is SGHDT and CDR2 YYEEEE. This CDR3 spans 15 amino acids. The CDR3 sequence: CASSLARQDQAEQYF. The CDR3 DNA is TGTGCCAGCAGCTTGGCGCGACAGGACCAAGCGGAGCAGTACTTC.

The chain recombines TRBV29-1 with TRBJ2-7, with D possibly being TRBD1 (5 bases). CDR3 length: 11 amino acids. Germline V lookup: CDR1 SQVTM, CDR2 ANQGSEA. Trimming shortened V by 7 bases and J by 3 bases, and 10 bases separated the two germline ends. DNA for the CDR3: TGCAGCGCAGAGACAGACTACGAGCAGTACTTC. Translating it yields CSAETDYEQYF.

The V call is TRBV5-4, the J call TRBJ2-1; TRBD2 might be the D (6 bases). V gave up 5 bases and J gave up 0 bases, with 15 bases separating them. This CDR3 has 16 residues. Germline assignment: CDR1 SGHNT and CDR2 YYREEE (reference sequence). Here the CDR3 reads CASSSLGLSSYNEQFF. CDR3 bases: TGTGCCAGCAGTTCCCTGGGACTTAGCTCCTACAATGAGCAGTTCTTC.

This CDR3 reads CATSDLRGSSYNEQFF. For the CDR3, the DNA is TGTGCCACCAGTGATTTGCGGGGGAGCTCCTACAATGAGCAGTTCTTC. The V call is TRBV24-1, the J call TRBJ2-1; a possible D gene is TRBD2 (6 bases). Germline V gene data show CDR1 as KGHDR and CDR2 as SFDVKD. The CDR3 spans 16 residues. V lost 0 bases to trimming and J lost 0 bases, with 8 bases between them.

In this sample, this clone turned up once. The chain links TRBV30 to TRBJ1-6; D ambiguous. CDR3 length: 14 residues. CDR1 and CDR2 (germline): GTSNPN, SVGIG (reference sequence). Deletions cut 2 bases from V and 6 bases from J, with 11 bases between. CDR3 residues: CAWSLGTSNSPLHF. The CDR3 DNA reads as TGTGCCTGGAGTCTAGGAACGAGTAATTCACCCCTCCACTTT.

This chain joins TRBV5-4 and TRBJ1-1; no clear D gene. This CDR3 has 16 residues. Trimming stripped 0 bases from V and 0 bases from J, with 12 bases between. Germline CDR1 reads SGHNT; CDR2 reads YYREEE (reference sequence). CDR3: CASSLGRRQMNTEAFF. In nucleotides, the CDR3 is TGTGCCAGCAGCTTGGGGCGGCGCCAGATGAACACTGAAGCTTTCTTT.

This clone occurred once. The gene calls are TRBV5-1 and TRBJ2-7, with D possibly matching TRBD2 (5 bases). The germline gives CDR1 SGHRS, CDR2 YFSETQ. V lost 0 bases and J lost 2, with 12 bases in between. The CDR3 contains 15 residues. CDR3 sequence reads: CASSLAGVSAYEQYF. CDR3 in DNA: TGCGCCAGCAGCTTGGCCGGGGTGTCAGCCTACGAGCAGTACTTC.

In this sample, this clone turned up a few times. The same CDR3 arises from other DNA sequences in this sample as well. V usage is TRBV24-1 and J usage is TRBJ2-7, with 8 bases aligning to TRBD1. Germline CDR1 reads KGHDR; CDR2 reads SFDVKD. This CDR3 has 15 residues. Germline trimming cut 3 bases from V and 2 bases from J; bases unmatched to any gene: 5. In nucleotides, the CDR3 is TGTGCCACCAGTGATCCCCGGGACAGGACCTACGAGCAGTACTTC. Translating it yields CATSDPRDRTYEQYF.

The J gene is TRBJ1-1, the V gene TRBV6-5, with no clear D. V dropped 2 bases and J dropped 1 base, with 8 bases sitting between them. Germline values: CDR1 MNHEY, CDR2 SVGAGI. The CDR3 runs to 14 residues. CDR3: CASSYTWANTEAFF. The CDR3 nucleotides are TGTGCCAGCAGTTACACGTGGGCGAACACTGAAGCTTTCTTT.

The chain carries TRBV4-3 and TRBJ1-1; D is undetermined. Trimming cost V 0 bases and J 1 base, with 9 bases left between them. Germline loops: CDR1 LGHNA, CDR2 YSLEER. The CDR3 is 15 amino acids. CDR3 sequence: CASSQDTTTNTEAFF. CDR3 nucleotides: TGCGCCAGCAGCCAAGATACAACTACGAACACTGAAGCTTTCTTT.

The CDR3 DNA reads as TGTGCCAGTAGTATGGCTAGCGGACCTTTCGAGCAGTACTTC. Encoded protein: CASSMASGPFEQYF. This chain joins TRBV19 and TRBJ2-7; 7 bases fit TRBD2. CDR1 and CDR2 from the germline V gene are LNHDA and SQIVND (reference sequence). This CDR3 spans 14 amino acids. J lost 6 bases, V lost 3 bases, and 8 bases had no gene match.

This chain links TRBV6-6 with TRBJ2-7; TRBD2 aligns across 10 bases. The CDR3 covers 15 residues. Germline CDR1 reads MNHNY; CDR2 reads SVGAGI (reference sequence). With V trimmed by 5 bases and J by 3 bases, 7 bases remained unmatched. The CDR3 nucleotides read TGTGCCAGCAGTCTTATTAGCGGGGGGCTCTACGAGCAGTACTTC. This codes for CASSLISGGLYEQYF.